This TCR beta chain was captured in a study of cytomegalovirus exposure and HLA in healthy donors. In the study overall: Among around 180 million T cells, an earlier analysis found about 110 million unique TCR beta sequences. Findings and caveats of the study: Reportedly, cytomegalovirus status was diagnosed with high sensitivity and specificity. Among the most significant clusters, several appeared linked to common viral pathogens in a later analysis. Rarity characterized most TCR sequences, yet some public TCRs appeared in many donors.

With 60 Vbeta and 13 Jbeta primers, the PCR was carried out. The repertoire was sequenced with immunoSEQ multiplex PCR; TCRdb's copy has only in-frame clones and lacks some. The sample lists some 130,000 clones; more than 75% were seen once. Remarks on this clone: As yet, its antigen is unknown.

This TCR was sampled from a man aged 25-45 years in good health and CMV-seronegative. Sequenced material: PBMCs.

In DNA form, the CDR3 reads TGTGCCTGGAATCCGGGAGGAGAGACCCAGTACTTC. This gives the protein CAWNPGGETQYF. The rearrangement links TRBV30 to TRBJ2-5; 7 bases are shared with TRBD2. Germline CDR1 GTSNPN, CDR2 SVGIG (reference sequence). CDR3 size: 12 residues. The J segment lost 4 bases and the V segment lost 4 bases, leaving 3 bases of the junction unmatched.